These 21 T cell receptor delta chains came from one sample sequenced in a study of Vδ1+ human thymocytes. RNA was extracted from the cells and then reverse transcribed. CDR3 amplicons came from multiplex PCR with pooled V-gene forward and constant-region reverse primers. TCRdb applied CATT to the multiplex PCR reads for clone calling. The sample holds approximately 19,000 delta-chain clones; 8.1% are singletons and the top ten take approximately 1%. Overall study results and limits: Thymic TRG and TRD repertoires appeared highly polyclonal, with Gaussian CDR3 length distributions.

These receptors' targets are unknown. Specimen: Vdelta1+ gamma-delta thymocytes from the thymus. Specified subset: FACS-sorted CD3+ TCRalphabeta- TCRVdelta1+ TCRVdelta2- thymocytes. The receptors come from a child less than two years old who had congenital heart surgery.

This rearrangement joins TRDV1 to TRDJ1; the D gene is possibly TRDD2 (5 bases). V was shortened by 1 base and J by 8 bases, with 26 bases between the two germline ends. The CDR3 is 18 residues long. CDR1 and CDR2 from the germline V gene are TSWWSYY and QGS. CDR3 DNA sequence: TGTGCTCTTGGGGAACCAAGTCTTCCGCCCCTGGTGCGGATGAAACTCATCTTT. Its protein is CALGEPSLPPLVRMKLIF.

This clone turned up a few times. The chain carries TRDV1 and TRDJ1; D may be TRDD3 (5 bases). The CDR3 contains 16 residues. Looked up from germline, CDR1 is TSWWSYY and CDR2 is QGS. V dropped 0 bases and J dropped 2 bases, with 13 bases sitting between them. The DNA for the CDR3 is TGTGCTCTTGGGGAACTCCTCCCTCGGGGGACCGATAAACTCATCTTT. This sequence encodes CALGELLPRGTDKLIF.

This clone has a handful of counts. The rearrangement joins TRDV1 to TRDJ1, with TRDD3 identical over 7 bases. The CDR3 has 20 residues. The junction had 21 bases not matched to a gene; V was cut back by 2 bases and J by 3 bases. The germline V gene has CDR1 TSWWSYY and CDR2 QGS. The CDR3 DNA reads as TGTGCTCTTGGGGAAGATTATCTGGGGGGCTTAAGGAGGGCGGCCGATAAACTCATCTTT. Protein: CALGEDYLGGLRRAADKLIF.

About this clone: A read error may account for a junction end that differs from germline. The V call is TRDV1, the J call TRDJ1; tentatively, D is TRDD1 (7 bases). Germline loops: CDR1 TSWWSYY, CDR2 QGS. This CDR3 comprises 16 residues. The CDR3: CAPGEIGALGTDKLIF. CDR3 nucleotide sequence: TGTGCTCCTGGGGAAATAGGGGCTCTGGGGACCGATAAACTCATCTTT.

This clone came up a few times. One end of the junction is discordant with germline, which a read error may explain. The V gene is TRDV1, the J gene TRDJ2, with D unresolved. There are 15 residues in the CDR3. Per the germline V gene, CDR1 is TSWWSYY and CDR2 is QGS. This chain's CDR3 is CALGELATLTAQLFF. The CDR3 bases are TGTGCTCTTGGGGAACTTGCGACTTTGACAGCACAACTCTTCTTC.

This sequence joins TRDV1 and TRDJ1, with 11 bases lining up with TRDD3. The J gene is not listed in TCRdb, so it was assigned here from a DNA match to germline. The V and J ends lost 2 bases and 2 bases, in that order; junction bases with no gene match: 22. CDR3 length: 22 amino acids. The V gene's germline CDR1 is TSWWSYY and CDR2 QGS. In DNA, the CDR3 is TGTGCTCTTGGGGAAGTAAATCGTTCGCCCACCTGGGGGATACTACTAACCGATAAACTCATCTTT. Translating it yields CALGEVNRSPTWGILLTDKLIF.

This clone was counted between two and nine times. The chain has TRDV1 and TRDJ1; D unresolved. This CDR3 is built from 16 residues. Trimming removed 0 bases from V and 4 bases from J, with 15 bases in between. Per the germline V gene, CDR1 is TSWWSYY and CDR2 is QGS. The CDR3 loop reads CALGELGWLPSDKLIF. For the CDR3, the DNA is TGTGCTCTTGGGGAACTAGGTTGGCTACCAAGCGATAAACTCATCTTT.

The J gene is TRDJ1; the V gene was not called; the D call TRDD3 from the table was never checked on the DNA. This CDR3 has 20 residues. CDR3 nucleotide sequence: TGTGCTCTTGGGGATCCACGTTCCGCCCTGGGGGATATTTTCACCGATAAACTCATCTTT. Its translation: CALGDPRSALGDIFTDKLIF.

This clone is labeled as medium-sized. The rearrangement links TRAV29/DV5 to TRDJ1, with 9 positions matching TRDD3. Germline V gene sequence: CDR1 NSMFDY, CDR2 ISSIKDK. V was pared by 0 bases and J by 2 bases, with 26 bases of the junction left unmatched. The CDR3 loop spans 22 amino acids. The CDR3 loop reads CAASAYSPSTVLGDFRTDKLIF. CDR3 DNA sequence: TGTGCAGCAAGCGCGTATTCGCCTTCCACGGTTCTGGGGGATTTTAGAACCGATAAACTCATCTTT.

This clone was counted only a few times. This chain uses TRDV1 with TRDJ2; the D gene is possibly TRDD3 (7 bases). The germline V gene has CDR1 TSWWSYY and CDR2 QGS. CDR3 length equals 19 residues. Trimming shortened V by 3 bases and J by 2 bases, and 22 bases separated the two germline ends. CDR3 protein: CALGDPSPYWGELTAQLFF. In DNA, the CDR3 is TGTGCTCTTGGGGATCCTTCCCCGTACTGGGGAGAGTTGACAGCACAACTCTTCTTT.

The chain employs TRDV1 and TRDJ1; D may be TRDD3 (5 bases). The CDR3 runs to 16 residues. V lost 0 bases and J 2 bases, leaving 13 bases between the germline ends. The germline CDR1 and CDR2 sequences are TSWWSYY and QGS. CDR3 loop: CALGELEGGYTDKLIF. CDR3 sequence (DNA): TGTGCTCTTGGGGAACTAGAGGGAGGATATACCGATAAACTCATCTTT.

This clone was found a few times. This specimen includes other DNA sequences encoding the same CDR3. The genes are TRDV1 and TRDJ2, with TRDD3 identical over 11 bases. This CDR3 spans 23 amino acids. V gave up 0 bases and J gave up 0 bases; unmatched junction bases: 18. Germline CDR1 reads TSWWSYY; CDR2 reads QGS. This CDR3 is CALGELLAPRYGGYGALTAQLFF. In DNA, the CDR3 is TGTGCTCTTGGGGAACTGTTGGCTCCGAGATATGGGGGATACGGTGCTTTGACAGCACAACTCTTCTTT.

The chain is built from TRDV1 and TRDJ1, with 7 bases that match TRDD2. The CDR3 runs 17 residues. The ends lost 4 bases at V and 0 bases at J; junction bases unmatched: 11. Germline CDR1 TSWWSYY, CDR2 QGS. CDR3 DNA: TGTGCTCTTGGGGGAACCAATTCCTACGGATACACCGATAAACTCATCTTT. Encoded protein: CALGGTNSYGYTDKLIF.

A J gene of TRDJ1 was called, though the V gene was not; the table's D call, TRDD3, has no DNA check behind it. The CDR3 spans 24 residues. In nucleotides, the CDR3 is TGTGCTCTTGGGGAACTCCCTCTTGATTTGCTGCATGACTGGGGGATCCTGTACACCGATAAACTCATCTTT. Protein sequence: CALGELPLDLLHDWGILYTDKLIF.

This chain links TRDV1 with TRDJ1; 11 bases are shared with TRDD3. Losses at the gene ends were 0 bases for V and 4 bases for J; bases not matched to a gene: 13. Germline loops: CDR1 TSWWSYY, CDR2 QGS. The CDR3 contains 19 residues. CDR3 DNA sequence: TGTGCTCTTGGGGAACTAGCCGTACTGGGGGATATTGCTGACGATAAACTCATCTTT. Protein: CALGELAVLGDIADDKLIF.

This chain joins TRDV1 and TRDJ1; D is perhaps TRDD3 (6 bases). V was clipped by 2 bases and J by 1 base, with 23 bases between them. This CDR3 contains 19 residues. Germline CDR1 TSWWSYY, CDR2 QGS. For the CDR3, the DNA is TGTGCTCTTGGGGAAACCCTCCGTTCCTGTGTTGGGGGCACCGATAAACTCATCTTT. Translated: CALGETLRSCVGGTDKLIF.

This clone was found a few times. The chain uses TRDV1 and TRDJ1, with TRDD3 matching 13 bases. The CDR3 spans 23 residues. CDR1 is TSWWSYY, CDR2 QGS, per germline. With V trimmed by 0 bases and J by 0 bases, 19 bases remained unmatched. The CDR3 protein is CALGELSTGDLTGGYDHTDKLIF. The CDR3 DNA reads TGTGCTCTTGGGGAACTGAGCACTGGGGACTTGACTGGGGGATACGACCACACCGATAAACTCATCTTT.

This clone was seen a few times. The chain carries TRDV1 and TRDJ1; 13 bases match TRDD3. The V gene's germline CDR1 is TSWWSYY and CDR2 QGS. The length of the CDR3 is 18 residues. J was trimmed by 1 base and V by 0 bases; bases with no gene match: 5. This CDR3 is CALGELVLGDTGTDKLIF. In DNA form, the CDR3 reads TGTGCTCTTGGGGAACTAGTACTGGGGGATACGGGCACCGATAAACTCATCTTT.

The genes are TRDV1 and TRDJ1, with TRDD3 matching over 12 bases. V trimming: 1 base; J trimming: 1 base; junction bases outside the gene matches: 22. Germline-derived CDR1 and CDR2 are TSWWSYY and QGS. The CDR3 runs 23 residues. For the CDR3, the DNA is TGTGCTCTTGGGGAACCCCCCTATTTCCCTGGGGGATACGCAGACGGCGGCACCGATAAACTCATCTTT. Protein: CALGEPPYFPGGYADGGTDKLIF.

The V gene is TRDV1, the J gene TRDJ1; 10 bases map to TRDD3. The germline gives CDR1 TSWWSYY, CDR2 QGS. This CDR3 spans 17 amino acids. With 1 base clipped from V and 0 bases from J, the junction kept 5 bases outside the gene matches. As DNA, the CDR3 is TGTGCTCTTGGGGAACGGGGTACTGGGGGATACACCGATAAACTCATCTTT. Protein sequence: CALGERGTGGYTDKLIF.

The rearrangement joins TRDV1 to TRDJ1, with D perhaps TRDD2 or TRDD3 (6 bases each). TCRdb leaves out the J gene; it was filled in here by matching the DNA to germline. There are 21 residues in the CDR3. V lost 1 base, J lost 0 bases, and 27 bases lay in between. In germline, CDR1 is TSWWSYY, CDR2 QGS. CDR3 in amino acids: CALGEPTLHPTWGSDTDKLIF. The CDR3 DNA reads as TGTGCTCTTGGGGAACCCACATTGCATCCTACGTGGGGATCAGACACCGATAAACTCATCTTT.